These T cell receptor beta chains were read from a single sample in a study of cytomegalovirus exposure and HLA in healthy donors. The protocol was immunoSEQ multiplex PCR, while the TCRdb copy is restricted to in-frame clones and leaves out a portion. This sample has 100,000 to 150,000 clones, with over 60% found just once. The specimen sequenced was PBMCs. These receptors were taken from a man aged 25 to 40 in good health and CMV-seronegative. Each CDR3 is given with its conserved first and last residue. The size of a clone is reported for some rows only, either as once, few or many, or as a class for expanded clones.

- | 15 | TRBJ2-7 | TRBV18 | CASSAGTGGFYEQYF
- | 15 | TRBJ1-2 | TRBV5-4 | CASSSRAGGGYGYTF
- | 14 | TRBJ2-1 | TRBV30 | CAWSVSRTRNEQFF
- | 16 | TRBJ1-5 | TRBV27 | CASSQDGRGSHQPQHF
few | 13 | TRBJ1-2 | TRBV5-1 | CASSLTGINGYTF
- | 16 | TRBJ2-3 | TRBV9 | CASSGFGRGETDTQYF
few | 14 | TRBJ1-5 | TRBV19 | CASRGTGIGQPQHF
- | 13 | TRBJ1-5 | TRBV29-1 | CSVWDRGGQPQHF
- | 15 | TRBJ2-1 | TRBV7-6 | CASSAPSGAYNEQFF
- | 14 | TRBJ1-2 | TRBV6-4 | CASSDEGGVDGYTF
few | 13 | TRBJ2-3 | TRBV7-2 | CASSLTRQNTQYF
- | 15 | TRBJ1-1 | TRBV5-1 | CASSSTGQGRMKAFF
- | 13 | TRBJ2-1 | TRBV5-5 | CASSPGVYNEQFF
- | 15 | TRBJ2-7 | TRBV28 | CASGTPDREFYEQYF
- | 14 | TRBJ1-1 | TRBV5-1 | CASSFTGPNTEAFF
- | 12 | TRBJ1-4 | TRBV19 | CASSPGGEKLFF
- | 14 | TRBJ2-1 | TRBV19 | CASTPGGGVNEQFF
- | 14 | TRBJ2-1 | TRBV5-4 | CASSLGGDRNEQFF
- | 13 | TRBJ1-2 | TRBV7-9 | CASSLMQGYGYTF
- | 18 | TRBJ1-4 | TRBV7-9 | CASSLSTHPRTTNEKLFF
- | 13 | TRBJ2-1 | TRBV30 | CAWNSGLLNEQFF
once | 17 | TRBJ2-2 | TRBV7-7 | CASSPYAGTGFAGELFF
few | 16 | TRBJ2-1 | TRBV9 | CASSVGGAGSYNEQFF
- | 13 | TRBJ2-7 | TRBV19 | CASDPGQGYEQYF
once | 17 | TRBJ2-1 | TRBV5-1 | CASSRTSSGSSYNEQFF
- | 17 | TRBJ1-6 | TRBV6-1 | CASSEARLGTANSPLHF
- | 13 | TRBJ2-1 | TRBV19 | CASSIVLGEALFF